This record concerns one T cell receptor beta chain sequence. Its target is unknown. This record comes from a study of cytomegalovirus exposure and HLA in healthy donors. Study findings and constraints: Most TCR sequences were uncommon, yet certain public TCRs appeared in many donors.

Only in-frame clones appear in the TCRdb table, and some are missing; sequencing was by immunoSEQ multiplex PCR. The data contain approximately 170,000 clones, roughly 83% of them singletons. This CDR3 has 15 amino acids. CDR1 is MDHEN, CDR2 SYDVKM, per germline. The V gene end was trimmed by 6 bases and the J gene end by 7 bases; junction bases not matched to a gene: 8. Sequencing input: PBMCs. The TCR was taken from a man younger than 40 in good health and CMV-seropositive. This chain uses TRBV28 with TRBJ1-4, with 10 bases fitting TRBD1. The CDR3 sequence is CASSFGDRGLEKLFF. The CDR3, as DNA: TGTGCCAGCAGCTTCGGAGACAGGGGGCTTGAAAAACTGTTTTTT.